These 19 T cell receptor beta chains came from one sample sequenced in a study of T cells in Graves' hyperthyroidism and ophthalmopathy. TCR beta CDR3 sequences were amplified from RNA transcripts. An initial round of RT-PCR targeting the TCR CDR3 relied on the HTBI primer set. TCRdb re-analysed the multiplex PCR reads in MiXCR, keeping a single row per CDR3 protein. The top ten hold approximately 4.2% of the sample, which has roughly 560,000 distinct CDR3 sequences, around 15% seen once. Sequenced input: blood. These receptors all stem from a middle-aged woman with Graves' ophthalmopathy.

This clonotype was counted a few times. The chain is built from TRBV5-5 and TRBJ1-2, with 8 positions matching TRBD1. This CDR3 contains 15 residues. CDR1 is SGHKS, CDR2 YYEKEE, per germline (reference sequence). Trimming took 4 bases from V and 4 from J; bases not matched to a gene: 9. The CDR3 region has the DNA TGTGCCAGCAGCCTTACAGGGGGAGTCGTCTATGGCTACACCTTC. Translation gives CASSLTGGVVYGYTF.

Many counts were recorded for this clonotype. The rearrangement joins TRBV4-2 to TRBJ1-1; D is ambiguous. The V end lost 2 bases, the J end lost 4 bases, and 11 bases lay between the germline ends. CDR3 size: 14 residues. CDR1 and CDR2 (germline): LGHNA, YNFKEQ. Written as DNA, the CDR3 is TGTGCCAGCAGCCAAATGGTGGGAAGCACTGAAGCTTTCTTT. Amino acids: CASSQMVGSTEAFF.

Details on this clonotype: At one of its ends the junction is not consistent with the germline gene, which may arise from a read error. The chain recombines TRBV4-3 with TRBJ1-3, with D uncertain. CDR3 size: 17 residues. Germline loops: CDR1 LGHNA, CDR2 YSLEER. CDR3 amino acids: CASSQDPPGRSGNAIYF. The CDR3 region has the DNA TGCGCCAGCAGCCAAGATCCTCCAGGCCGCTCTGGAAACGCCATATATTTT.

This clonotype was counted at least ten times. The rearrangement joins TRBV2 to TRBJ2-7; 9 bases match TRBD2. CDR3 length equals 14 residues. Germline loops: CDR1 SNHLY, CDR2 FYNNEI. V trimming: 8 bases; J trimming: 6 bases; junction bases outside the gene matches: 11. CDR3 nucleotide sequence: TGTGCCAGCGCAAAGAGGGGACTAGCTGGCGAGCAGTACTTC. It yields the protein CASAKRGLAGEQYF. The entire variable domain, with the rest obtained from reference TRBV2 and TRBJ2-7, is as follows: EPEVTQTPSHQVTQMGQEVILRCVPISNHLYFYWYRQILGQKVEFLVSFYNNEISEKSEIFDDQFSVERPDGSNFTLKIRSTKLEDSAMYFCASAKRGLAGEQYFGPGTRLTVT.

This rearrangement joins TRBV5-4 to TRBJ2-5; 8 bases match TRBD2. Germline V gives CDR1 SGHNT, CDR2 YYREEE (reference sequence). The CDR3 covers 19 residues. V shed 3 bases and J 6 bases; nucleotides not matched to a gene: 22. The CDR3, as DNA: TGTGCCAGCAGCTCAAAAGGATACCCGGTCGAGCGGGAGAGGAAGACCCAGTACTTC. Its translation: CASSSKGYPVERERKTQYF.

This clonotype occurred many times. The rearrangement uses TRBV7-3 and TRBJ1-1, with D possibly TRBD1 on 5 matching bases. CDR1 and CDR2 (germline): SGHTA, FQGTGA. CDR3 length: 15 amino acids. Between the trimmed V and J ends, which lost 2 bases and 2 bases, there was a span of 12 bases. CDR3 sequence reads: CASSLGGKGNTEAFF. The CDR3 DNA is TGTGCCAGCAGCTTAGGGGGTAAGGGAAACACTGAAGCTTTCTTT. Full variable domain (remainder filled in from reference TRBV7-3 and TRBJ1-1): GAGVSQTPSNKVTEKGKYVELRCDPISGHTALYWYRQSLGQGPEFLIYFQGTGAADDSGLPNDRFFAVRPEGSVSTLKIQRTERGDSAVYLCASSLGGKGNTEAFFGQGTRLTVV.

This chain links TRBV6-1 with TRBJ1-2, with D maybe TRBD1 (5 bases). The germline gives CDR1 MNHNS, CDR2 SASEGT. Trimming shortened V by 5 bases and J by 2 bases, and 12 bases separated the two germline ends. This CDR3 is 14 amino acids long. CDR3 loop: CASSRGTVNYGYTF. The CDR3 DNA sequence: TGTGCCAGCAGTCGCGGGACGGTGAACTATGGCTACACCTTC.

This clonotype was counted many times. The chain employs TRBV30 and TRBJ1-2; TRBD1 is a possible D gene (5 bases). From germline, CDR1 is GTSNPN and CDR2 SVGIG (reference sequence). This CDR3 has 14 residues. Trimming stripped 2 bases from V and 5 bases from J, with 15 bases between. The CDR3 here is CAWSRLATEYGYTF. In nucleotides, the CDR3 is TGTGCCTGGAGTCGGCTGGCGACAGAATATGGCTACACCTTC.

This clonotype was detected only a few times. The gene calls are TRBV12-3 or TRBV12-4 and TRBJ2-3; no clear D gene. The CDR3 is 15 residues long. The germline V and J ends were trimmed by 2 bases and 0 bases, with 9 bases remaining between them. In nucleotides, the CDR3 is TGTGCCAGCAGTTTAAACTACCCAAGCACAGATACGCAGTATTTT. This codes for CASSLNYPSTDTQYF.

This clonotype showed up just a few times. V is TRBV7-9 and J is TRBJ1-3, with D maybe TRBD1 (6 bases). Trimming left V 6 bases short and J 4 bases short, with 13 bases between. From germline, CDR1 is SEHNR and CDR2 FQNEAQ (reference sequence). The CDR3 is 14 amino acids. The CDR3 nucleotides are TGTGCCAGCAGGGCTGGGACACCAGGAAACACCATATATTTT. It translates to CASRAGTPGNTIYF.

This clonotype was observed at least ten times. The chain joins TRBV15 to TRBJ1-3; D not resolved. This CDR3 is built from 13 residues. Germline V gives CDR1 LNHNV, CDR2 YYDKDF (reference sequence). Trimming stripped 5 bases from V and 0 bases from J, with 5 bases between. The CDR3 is CATSQSSGNTIYF. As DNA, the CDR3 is TGTGCCACCAGCCAGAGCTCTGGAAACACCATATATTTT.

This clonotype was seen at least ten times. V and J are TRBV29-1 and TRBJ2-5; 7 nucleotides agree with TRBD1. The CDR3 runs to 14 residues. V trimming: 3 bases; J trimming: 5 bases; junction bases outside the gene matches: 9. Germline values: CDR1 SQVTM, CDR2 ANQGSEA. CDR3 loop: CSVDLTGLGETQYF. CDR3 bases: TGCAGCGTTGACCTGACAGGGTTAGGGGAGACCCAGTACTTC.

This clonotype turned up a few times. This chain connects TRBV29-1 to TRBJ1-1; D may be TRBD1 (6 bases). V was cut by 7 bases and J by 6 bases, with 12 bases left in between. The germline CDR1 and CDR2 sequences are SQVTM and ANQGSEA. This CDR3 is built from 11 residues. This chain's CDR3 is CSAPRGAEAFF. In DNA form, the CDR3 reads TGCAGCGCCCCAAGGGGGGCTGAAGCTTTCTTT.

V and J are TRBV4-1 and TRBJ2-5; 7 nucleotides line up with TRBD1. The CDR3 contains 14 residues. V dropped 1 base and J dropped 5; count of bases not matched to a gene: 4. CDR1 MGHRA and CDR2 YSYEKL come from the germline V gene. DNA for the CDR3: TGCGCCAGCAGCCAAGGAGGGGGCAGGGAGACCCAGTACTTC. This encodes CASSQGGGRETQYF.

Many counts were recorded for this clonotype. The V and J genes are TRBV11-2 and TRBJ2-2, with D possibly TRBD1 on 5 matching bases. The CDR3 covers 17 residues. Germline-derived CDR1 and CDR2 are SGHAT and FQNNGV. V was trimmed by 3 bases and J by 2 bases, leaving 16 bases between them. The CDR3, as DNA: TGTGCCAGCAGCTTTAGGGGCATCCGTACTAACACCGGGGAGCTGTTTTTT. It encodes CASSFRGIRTNTGELFF.

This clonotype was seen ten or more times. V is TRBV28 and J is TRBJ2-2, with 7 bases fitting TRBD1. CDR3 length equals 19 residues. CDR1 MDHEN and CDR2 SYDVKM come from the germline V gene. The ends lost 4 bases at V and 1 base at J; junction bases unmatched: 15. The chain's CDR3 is CASSYWFIPGQKNTGELFF. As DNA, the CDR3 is TGTGCCAGCAGTTACTGGTTTATTCCGGGACAGAAGAACACCGGGGAGCTGTTTTTT.

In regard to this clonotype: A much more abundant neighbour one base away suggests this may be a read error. The CDR3 loop is CASSFSRTVREQYF. CDR3 nucleotide sequence: TGTGCCAGCAGCTTTTCCCGGACAGTCCGCGAGCAGTACTTC. This chain connects TRBV11-2 to TRBJ2-7, with a possible D match to TRBD1 (6 bases). In germline, CDR1 is SGHAT, CDR2 FQNNGV. Trimming shortened V by 3 bases and J by 6 bases, and 15 bases separated the two germline ends. The CDR3 has 14 residues.

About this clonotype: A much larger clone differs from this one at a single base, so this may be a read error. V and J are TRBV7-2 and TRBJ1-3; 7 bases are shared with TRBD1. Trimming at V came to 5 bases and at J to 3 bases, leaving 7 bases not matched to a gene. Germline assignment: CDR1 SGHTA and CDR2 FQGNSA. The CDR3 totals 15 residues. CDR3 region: CASSPRQGVGNTIYF. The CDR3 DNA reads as TGTGCCAGCAGCCCTAGACAGGGAGTTGGAAACACCATATATTTT.

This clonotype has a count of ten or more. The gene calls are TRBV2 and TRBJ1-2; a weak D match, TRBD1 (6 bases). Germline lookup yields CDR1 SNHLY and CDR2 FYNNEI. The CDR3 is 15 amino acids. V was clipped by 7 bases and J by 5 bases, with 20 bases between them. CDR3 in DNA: TGTGCCAGCACACGAACCCCCTGGGGGGCTTATGGCTACACCTTC. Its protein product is CASTRTPWGAYGYTF.